This TCR beta chain was recovered during a study of T cell responses to AZD1222 COVID-19 vaccine. Germline assignment: CDR1 SNHLY and CDR2 FYNNEI. The CDR3 runs 13 residues. V lost 3 bases and J 5 bases, leaving 10 bases between the germline ends. The table came from immunoSEQ multiplex PCR; TCRdb's copy has only in-frame clones and leaves some out. The sample has over 150,000 clones, approximately 95% seen once. Material: peripheral blood, obtained 28 days after the second AZD1222 dose. This receptor was identified in an adult who received the AZD1222 COVID-19 vaccine. V and J are TRBV2 and TRBJ2-5; no firm D call. The CDR3: CASSEIGRETQYF. CDR3 nucleotides: TGTGCCAGCAGTGAGATAGGGCGGGAGACCCAGTACTTC.